This record concerns one TCR beta chain sequence. The antigen remains unidentified. The CDR3 sequence is 14 residues long. CDR1 and CDR2 from the germline V gene are MNHNY and SVGAGI (reference sequence). V shed 0 bases, J shed 4 bases, and the junction held 2 bases outside the gene matches. This entry is derived from a study of OX40 agonist ivuxolimab in advanced cancers. Whole-study context: Patients were dosed with the agonistic anti-OX40 (CD134) antibody ivuxolimab. Having had anti-PD-1, anti-PD-L1 or anti-CTLA-4 therapy before was allowed, and 40% to 45% had some. Study results and caveats: Not determined was the antigen specificity of the expanded peripheral T cells. With doses of 0.1 to 3.0 mg/kg, CD4+ and CD8+ blood T cells had undergone clonal expansion by week 6.

Produced via immunoSEQ multiplex PCR; TCRdb's table is partial and in-frame only. The table lists approximately 82,000 clones, roughly 83% of them singletons. The receptor comes from an adult with an advanced solid tumor such as melanoma, head and neck, liver or kidney cancer. The rearrangement joins TRBV6-6 to TRBJ1-2; TRBD1 matches at 7 bases. The source was CD4+ or CD8+ T cells sorted from blood, collected in a trial of the OX40 agonist ivuxolimab. As DNA, the CDR3 is TGTGCCAGCAGTTACTCAGGGACAGTCTATGGCTACACCTTC. Its translation: CASSYSGTVYGYTF.